This TCR beta chain was sequenced during a study of blood T cell repertoires in COVID-19. Study overall: The United States, Italy and Spain supplied acute and convalescent COVID-19 samples. T cells, B-cell-depleted T cells, or PBMCs provided the cDNA or gDNA that served as material.

Patients at the Seattle site were enrolled during active infection and followed longitudinally. The germline V gene has CDR1 SGHAT and CDR2 FQNNGV. V lost 5 bases, J lost 2 bases, and 5 bases stayed unmatched. The CDR3 spans 15 residues. Generated by immunoSEQ multiplex PCR, the TCRdb table keeps only in-frame clones and is missing some. Of tens of thousands of clones in the sample, just over 90% were seen once. This sequence originates from a man over 45 with COVID-19, enrolled during active disease. The chain links TRBV11-2 to TRBJ2-1; 8 positions match TRBD2. Material: peripheral blood. CDR3 DNA: TGTGCCAGCAGCATACTAGCGGAAGCCTACAATGAGCAGTTCTTC. Its protein product is CASSILAEAYNEQFF. The full variable domain, rest sourced from reference TRBV11-2 and TRBJ2-1, is EAGVAQSPRYKIIEKRQSVAFWCNPISGHATLYWYQQILGQGPKLLIQFQNNGVVDDSQLPKDRFSAERLKGVDSTLKIQPAKLEDSAVYLCASSILAEAYNEQFFGPGTRLTVL.